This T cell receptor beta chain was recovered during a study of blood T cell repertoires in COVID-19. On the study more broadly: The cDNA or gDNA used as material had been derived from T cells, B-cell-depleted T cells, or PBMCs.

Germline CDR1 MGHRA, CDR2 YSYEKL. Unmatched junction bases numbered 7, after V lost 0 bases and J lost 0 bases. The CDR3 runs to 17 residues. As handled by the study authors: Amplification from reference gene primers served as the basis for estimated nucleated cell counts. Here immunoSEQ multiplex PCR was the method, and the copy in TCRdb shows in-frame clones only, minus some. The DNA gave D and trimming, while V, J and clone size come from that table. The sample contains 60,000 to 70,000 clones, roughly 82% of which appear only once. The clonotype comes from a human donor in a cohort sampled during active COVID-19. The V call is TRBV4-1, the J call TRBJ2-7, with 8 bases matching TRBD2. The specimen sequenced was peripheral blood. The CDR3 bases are TGCGCCAGCAGCCAAGATCAAGCGGGGGCGAACTCCTACGAGCAGTACTTC. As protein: CASSQDQAGANSYEQYF.